The TCR beta chain under discussion was sequenced for a study of blood T cell repertoires in COVID-19. The table came from immunoSEQ multiplex PCR; TCRdb's copy has only in-frame clones and leaves some out. The sample lists 350,000 to 500,000 clones; 88% were seen once. V was cut by 7 bases and J by 8 bases, with 14 bases left in between. The germline V gene encodes CDR1 MNHEY and CDR2 SVGAGI. The CDR3 loop spans 12 amino acids. This TCR came from a woman aged 18-35 years who had been exposed to COVID-19. Sample: PBMCs or T cells enriched from blood (not recorded which). The chain carries TRBV6-5 and TRBJ1-2; possibly TRBD1 for D (5 bases). CDR3 DNA: TGTGCCAGCACTGGGGCCGAAGTGGGCTACACCTTC. Translation: CASTGAEVGYTF.